The present TCR beta chain was sequenced within a study of blood T cell repertoires in COVID-19. As for the study in general: Collection of acute and convalescent COVID-19 samples took place in the United States, Italy and Spain. Nucleic acid was either cDNA or gDNA, and it came from T cells, B-cell-depleted T cells, or PBMCs.

V lost 5 bases to trimming and J lost 2 bases; unmatched junction nucleotides: 1. Per germline, CDR1 SGHAT and CDR2 FQNNGV. This CDR3 contains 13 residues. In the original analysis: From reference gene primer amplification, estimates of nucleated cell counts were derived. Using immunoSEQ multiplex PCR, the repertoire was profiled, and TCRdb retains in-frame clones only, with some absent. V and J calls and clone size come straight from that table; D and trimming were deduced from the DNA. Of roughly 150,000 clones listed, about nine tenths are singletons. This receptor was taken from a woman aged 70-85 years with acute or convalescent COVID-19. Sequencing input: peripheral blood. The chain uses TRBV11-2 and TRBJ1-2; TRBD1 aligns across 8 bases. CDR3 protein: CASSRDRNYGYTF. The CDR3 nucleotides read TGTGCCAGCAGCAGGGACAGGAACTATGGCTACACCTTC.